Below, 9 T cell receptor beta chains from the same sample are listed, as sequenced in a study of cytotoxic CD8 clonotypes in ibrutinib-treated CLL. TCRdb keeps only in-frame clones here, not all; method: immunoSEQ multiplex PCR. The sample carries over 200,000 clones, 75% to 80% recorded once. The sample here was PBMCs, taken after 12 months of ibrutinib treatment. The receptors stem from a human donor with chronic lymphocytic leukemia.

The chain links TRBV27 to TRBJ1-5; D is unclear. The CDR3 runs 13 residues. Germline values: CDR1 MNHEY, CDR2 SMNVEV (reference sequence). Trimming shortened V by 3 bases and J by 6 bases, and 9 bases separated the two germline ends. CDR3 DNA sequence: TGTGCCAGCAGTTTTTTTCGGGGTCAGCCCCAGCATTTT. Translated: CASSFFRGQPQHF.

V and J are TRBV30 and TRBJ2-7; D may be TRBD1 (6 bases). The CDR3 extends over 12 amino acids. The V gene's germline CDR1 is GTSNPN and CDR2 SVGIG (reference sequence). V was cut by 6 bases and J by 2 bases, with 11 bases left in between. The CDR3 is CACGQTTYEQYF. As DNA, the CDR3 is TGTGCCTGTGGACAGACAACCTACGAGCAGTACTTC.

A note on this clone: The identical CDR3 is also encoded by other nucleotide sequences in the sample. This chain uses TRBV5-1 with TRBJ2-1; no definite D call. CDR1 and CDR2 (germline): SGHRS, YFSETQ. The CDR3 runs to 14 residues. Deletions cut 0 bases from V and 3 bases from J, with 7 bases between. CDR3 protein: CASSLGGLYNEQFF. Written as DNA, the CDR3 is TGCGCCAGCAGCTTGGGAGGCCTCTACAATGAGCAGTTCTTC.

This chain joins TRBV5-1 and TRBJ2-1; 14 bases fit TRBD2. J gave up 0 bases and V 5 bases, and 4 bases lay outside the gene matches. This CDR3 spans 17 amino acids. In germline, CDR1 is SGHRS, CDR2 YFSETQ. The CDR3, as DNA: TGCGCCAGCAGAATCGGGACTAGCGGGAGCTCCTACAATGAGCAGTTCTTC. This encodes CASRIGTSGSSYNEQFF.

This clone was picked up a small number of times. This rearrangement joins TRBV10-3 to TRBJ2-1; TRBD2 agrees at 13 bases. J was trimmed by 1 base and V by 7 bases; bases with no gene match: 7. The germline V gene has CDR1 ENHRY and CDR2 SYGVKD. The CDR3 spans 17 residues. CDR3 in amino acids: CAITGTSGAGSYNEQFF. The CDR3 DNA reads as TGTGCCATCACCGGGACTAGCGGGGCGGGATCCTACAATGAGCAGTTCTTC.

This clone is a singleton in its sample. This chain connects TRBV28 to TRBJ1-2, with 10 bases lining up with TRBD1. V was clipped by 8 bases and J by 5 bases; unmatched bases: 5. CDR1 is MDHEN and CDR2 is SYDVKM in the germline V gene. This CDR3 contains 13 residues. The CDR3 nucleotides read TGTGCCAGCGGCGGACAGGGGGTGTATGGCTACACCTTC. Translation gives CASGGQGVYGYTF.

The chain has TRBV5-4 and TRBJ2-2; 9 positions match TRBD2. The CDR3 spans 15 residues. V dropped 2 bases and J dropped 5; count of bases not matched to a gene: 4. Germline CDR1 is SGHNT and CDR2 is YYREEE (reference sequence). For the CDR3, the DNA is TGTGCCAGCAGCTTAGCGGGGGGACGGACCGGGGAGCTGTTTTTT. Translation: CASSLAGGRTGELFF. The full variable domain, with the rest looked up from reference TRBV5-4 and TRBJ2-2, is ETGVTQSPTHLIKTRGQQVTLRCSSQSGHNTVSWYQQALGQGPQFIFQYYREEENGRGNFPPRFSGLQFPNYSSELNVNALELDDSALYLCASSLAGGRTGELFFGEGSRLTVL.

The chain couples TRBV11-2 to TRBJ2-1; the match to TRBD2 covers 8 bases. Per the germline V gene, CDR1 is SGHAT and CDR2 is FQNNGV. The CDR3 is 19 residues long. The V and J ends lost 3 bases and 2 bases, in that order; junction bases with no gene match: 15. The CDR3 bases are TGTGCCAGCAGCTTTCGCGGTAGATGGGGACTAGGGGCCTACAATGAGCAGTTCTTC. Translated, it gives CASSFRGRWGLGAYNEQFF.

The chain links TRBV15 to TRBJ2-7; TRBD1 matches 9 bases. The J segment lost 6 bases and the V segment lost 2 bases, leaving 5 bases of the junction unmatched. CDR3 size: 14 residues. Germline-derived CDR1 and CDR2 are LNHNV and YYDKDF (reference sequence). Here the CDR3 DNA reads TGTGCCACCAGCAGAAGGACAGGGGAGGGCGAGCAGTACTTC. Translating it yields CATSRRTGEGEQYF. The full variable domain, rest sourced from reference TRBV15 and TRBJ2-7, is DAMVIQNPRYQVTQFGKPVTLSCSQTLNHNVMYWYQQKSSQAPKLLFHYYDKDFNNEADTPDNFQSRRPNTSFCFLDIRSPGLGDTAMYLCATSRRTGEGEQYFGPGTRLTVT.